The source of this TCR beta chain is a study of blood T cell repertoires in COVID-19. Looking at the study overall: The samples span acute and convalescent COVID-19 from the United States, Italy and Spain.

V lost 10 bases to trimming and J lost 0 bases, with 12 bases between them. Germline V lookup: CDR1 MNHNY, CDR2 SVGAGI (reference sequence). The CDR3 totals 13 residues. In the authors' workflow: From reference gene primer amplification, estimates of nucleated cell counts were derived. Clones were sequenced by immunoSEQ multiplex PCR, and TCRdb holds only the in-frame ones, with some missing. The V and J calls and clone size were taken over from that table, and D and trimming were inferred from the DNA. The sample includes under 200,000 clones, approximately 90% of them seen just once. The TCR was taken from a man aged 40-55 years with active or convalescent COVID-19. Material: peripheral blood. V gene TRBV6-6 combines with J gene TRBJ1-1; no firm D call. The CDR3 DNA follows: TGTGCCATCTGCCTAAAAATGAACACTGAAGCTTTCTTT. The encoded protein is CAICLKMNTEAFF.